This T cell receptor beta chain was sequenced during a study of blood T cells in healthy people across ages. About the study: Per every two T cells, about one barcoded beta molecule was captured by template switching.

Points from the study as a whole: Expanded clonotype changes were possibly confounded by unknown donor CMV status.

Each donor was a healthy Caucasian individual from Russia, aged about 6 to 95. Total RNA extracted from each sample amounted to at least 6 micrograms. Comment on this clonotype: Its target is unknown.

The CDR3 is made up of 16 amino acids. Germline CDR1 is DFQATT and CDR2 is SNEGSKA (reference sequence). The ends were cut back, 5 bases at V and 0 bases at J, with 17 bases in the middle. The authors ran a second PCR of 7 to 11 cycles using a sample-barcoded 5' primer and a J-beta primer mix. TCRdb ran MiXCR on the 5' RACE reads and lists one entry per CDR3 protein. The sample holds about 720,000 distinct CDR3 sequences, 22% seen once. Specimen: blood. This receptor was taken from a man aged 70-80 years in good health. The rearrangement uses TRBV20-1 and TRBJ2-1; D is perhaps TRBD1 (5 bases). The CDR3 sequence: CSAPAVGPSSYNEQFF. As DNA, the CDR3 is TGCAGTGCTCCCGCGGTGGGGCCCAGCTCCTACAATGAGCAGTTCTTC.